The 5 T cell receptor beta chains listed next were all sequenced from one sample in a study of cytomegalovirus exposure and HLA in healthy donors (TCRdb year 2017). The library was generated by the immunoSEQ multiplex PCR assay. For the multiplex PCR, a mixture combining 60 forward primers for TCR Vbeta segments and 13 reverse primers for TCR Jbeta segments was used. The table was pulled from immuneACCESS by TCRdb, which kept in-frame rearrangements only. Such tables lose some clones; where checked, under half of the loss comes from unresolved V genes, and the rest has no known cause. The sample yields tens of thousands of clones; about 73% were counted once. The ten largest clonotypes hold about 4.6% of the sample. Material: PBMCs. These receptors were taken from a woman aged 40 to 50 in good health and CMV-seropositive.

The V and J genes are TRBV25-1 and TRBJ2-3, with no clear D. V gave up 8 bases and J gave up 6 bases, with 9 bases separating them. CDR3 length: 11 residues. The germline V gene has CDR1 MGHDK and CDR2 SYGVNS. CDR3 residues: CASRLGDTQYF. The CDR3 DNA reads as TGTGCCAGCCGCCTCGGGGATACGCAGTATTTT.

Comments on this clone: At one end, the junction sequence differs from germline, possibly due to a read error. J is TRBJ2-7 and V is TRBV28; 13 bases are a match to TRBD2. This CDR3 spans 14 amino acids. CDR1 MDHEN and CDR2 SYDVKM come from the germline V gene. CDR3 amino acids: CASSPDPGLAGYCF. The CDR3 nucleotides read TGTGCCAGCAGTCCAGATCCGGGACTAGCGGGATATTGCTTC.

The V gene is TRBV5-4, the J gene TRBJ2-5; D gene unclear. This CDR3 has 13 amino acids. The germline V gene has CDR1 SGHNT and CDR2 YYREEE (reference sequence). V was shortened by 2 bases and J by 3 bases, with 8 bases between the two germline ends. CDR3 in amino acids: CASSFISEETQYF. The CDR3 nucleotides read TGTGCCAGCAGCTTTATTTCGGAAGAGACCCAGTACTTC.

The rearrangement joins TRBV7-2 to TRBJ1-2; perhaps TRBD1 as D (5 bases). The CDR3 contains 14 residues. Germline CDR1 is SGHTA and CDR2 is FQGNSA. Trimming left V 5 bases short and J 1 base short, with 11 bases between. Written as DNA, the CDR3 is TGTGCCAGCAGCCCAGACAGCCTTAACTATGGCTACACCTTC. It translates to CASSPDSLNYGYTF.

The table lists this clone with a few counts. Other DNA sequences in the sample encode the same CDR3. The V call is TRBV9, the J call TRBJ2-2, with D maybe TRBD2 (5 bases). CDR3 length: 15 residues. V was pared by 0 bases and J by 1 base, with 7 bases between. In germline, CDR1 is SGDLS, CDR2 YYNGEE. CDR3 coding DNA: TGTGCCAGCAGCGTAGGAGGAGGGAACACCGGGGAGCTGTTTTTT. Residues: CASSVGGGNTGELFF.